This T cell receptor beta chain is from a study of T cell clones after liver transplantation. Study outcomes and limitations: The donor-reactive repertoire was only partly measurable in a couple of subjects, lacking donor cells.

The table came from immunoSEQ multiplex PCR; TCRdb's copy has only in-frame clones and leaves some out. The sample comprises some 9,000 clones, 55% to 85% of which are singletons, and roughly 22% rests with the top ten. The CDR3 runs 15 residues. Germline CDR1 MDHEN, CDR2 SYDVKM. Trimming left V 5 bases short and J 3 bases short, with 14 bases between. Notes on this clone: Its antigen remains unknown.

This receptor was taken from a human patient who received a liver transplant. The T cells may partly be graft donor cells. The material sequenced was CD8+ T cells from blood, taken at the approximately 15-month timepoint. This chain links TRBV28 with TRBJ1-5, with D possibly TRBD1 on 5 matching bases. The DNA for the CDR3 is TGTGCCAGCAGTGTGAGAGGGGTGGTCAATCAGCCCCAGCATTTT. It translates to CASSVRGVVNQPQHF.